This T cell receptor beta chain was sequenced for a study of blood T cell repertoires in COVID-19. Background on the study: Sources were T cells, B-cell-depleted T cells, or PBMCs; the material itself was cDNA or gDNA.

Germline V gene data show CDR1 as LGHNA and CDR2 as YSLEER. V was clipped by 0 bases and J by 2 bases, with 7 bases between them. CDR3 length: 14 amino acids. Authors' processing steps: For nucleated cells, counts were estimated from reference gene primer amplification. Only in-frame clones appear in the TCRdb table, and some are missing; sequencing was by immunoSEQ multiplex PCR. Clonal size and the V and J genes are those of that table, whereas D and trimming came from the DNA. There are some 220,000 clones in the sample; 65% to 90% occur only once, and about 8.9% lies in the top ten. This rearrangement joins TRBV4-3 to TRBJ2-5; no reliable D call. The sequencing sample was made of peripheral blood. This clonotype originated in a man aged 45-60 years with active or convalescent COVID-19. As DNA, the CDR3 is TGCGCCAGCAGCCAAGAATGGCAGCAAGAGACCCAGTACTTC. Translated: CASSQEWQQETQYF.